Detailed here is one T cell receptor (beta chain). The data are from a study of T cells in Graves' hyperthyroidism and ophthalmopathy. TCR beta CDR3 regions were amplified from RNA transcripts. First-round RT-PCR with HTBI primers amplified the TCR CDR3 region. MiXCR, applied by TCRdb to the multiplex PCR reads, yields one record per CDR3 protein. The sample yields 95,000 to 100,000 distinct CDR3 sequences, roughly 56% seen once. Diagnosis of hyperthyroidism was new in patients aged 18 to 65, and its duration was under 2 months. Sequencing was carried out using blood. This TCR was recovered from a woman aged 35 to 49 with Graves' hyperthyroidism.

The CDR3 coding sequence is TGTGCCAGCAGCTTAGTGGGACTAGCGGGAAGGGGCACCGGGGAGCTGTTTTTT. Amino acids: CASSLVGLAGRGTGELFF. This chain links TRBV7-8 with TRBJ2-2, with 13 positions matching TRBD2. CDR1 is SGHVS and CDR2 is FQNEAQ in the germline V gene. The V and J ends lost 1 base and 4 bases, in that order; junction bases with no gene match: 6. The CDR3 is 18 residues long.